These 13 T cell receptor beta chains were sequenced from one sample in a study of T cells in women clearing cervical HPV infection. The data were produced by immunoSEQ multiplex PCR, yet TCRdb's version contains in-frame clones alone and is incomplete. In all, the sample yields around 46,000 clones. Specimen: blood buffy coat. These receptors all come from a woman aged 18-70 years with a cervical HPV16 infection that either progressed to CIN3+ or cleared (not recorded which).

On this clone itself: Sequencing ends 3 residues short of the CDR3 end; the germline J gene provides the rest. At the DNA level, this CDR3 is encoded by other sequences in the same sample as well. V gene TRBV18 combines with J gene TRBJ2-7; 12 bases map to TRBD2. In germline, CDR1 is KGHSH, CDR2 LQKENI. The CDR3 covers 18 residues. V trimming: 6 bases; J trimming: 1 base; junction bases outside the gene matches: 13. Partial CDR3 DNA: TGTGCCAGCTCCCCCCCCCTAGCGGGGGGGGATTTTTCCTACGAG. Translation gives CASSPPLAGGDFSYE. The whole CDR3 is CASSPPLAGGDFSYEQYF.

In regard to this clone: Read sequence stops 3 residues before the CDR3 end, and the germline J gene provides the missing end. The chain combines TRBV7-2 with TRBJ2-1; D is ambiguous. Germline V gene lookup returns CDR1 SGHTA and CDR2 FQGNSA. The V gene lost 4 bases and the J gene lost 6 bases, with 10 bases spanning the gap. CDR3 size: 13 residues. Partial CDR3 DNA: TGTGCCAGCAGCTACCAGAGTTTCAATGAG. Translated, it gives CASSYQSFNE. The whole CDR3 protein reads CASSYQSFNEQFF.

With respect to this clone: The read halts 3 residues ahead of the CDR3 end, with the missing end drawn from the germline J gene. This chain joins TRBV11-3 and TRBJ1-4; TRBD1 matches 7 bases. Germline-derived CDR1 and CDR2 are SGHNT and YENEEA. The length of the CDR3 is 13 residues. The V gene end was trimmed by 8 bases and the J gene end by 2 bases; junction bases not matched to a gene: 2. CDR3 DNA (partial): TGTGCCAGCGGGGGACAGACTAATGAAAAA. Translation: CASGGQTNEK. The full CDR3 protein is CASGGQTNEKLFF.

A word on this clone: With the read ending 3 residues before the CDR3 end, the germline J gene is used to fill in that end. The V gene is TRBV6-2 or TRBV6-3, the J gene TRBJ2-3, with 13 positions matching TRBD2. V dropped 5 bases and J dropped 4; count of bases not matched to a gene: 6. Germline CDR1 is MNHEY and CDR2 is SVGEGT. This CDR3 is 16 amino acids long. CDR3 sequence: CASSNPTSGGADTQYF. The covered CDR3 bases are TGTGCCAGCAGTAACCCAACTAGCGGGGGGGCAGATACG.

On this clone: The read ends 3 residues early relative to the CDR3; the germline J gene fills the gap. This chain uses TRBV18 with TRBJ2-3, with 10 bases matching TRBD1. This CDR3 spans 16 amino acids. V shed 3 bases and J 5 bases; nucleotides not matched to a gene: 8. The V gene's germline CDR1 is KGHSH and CDR2 LQKENI. Here the CDR3 reads CASSPTPGQGKDTQYF. The CDR3 bases that were read are TGTGCCAGCTCACCTACCCCGGGACAGGGGAAAGATACG.

Of note for this clone: The sequence runs out 3 residues before the end of the CDR3; the remainder is reconstructed from the germline J gene. The same CDR3 arises from other DNA sequences in this sample as well. This chain joins TRBV19 and TRBJ1-3; D is undetermined. Germline V gives CDR1 LNHDA, CDR2 SQIVND (reference sequence). Deletions cut 8 bases from V and 2 bases from J, with 16 bases between. The CDR3 covers 15 residues. CDR3 DNA, as far as it was read: TGTGCCAGTTTAAATTTCCTAGGAACTGGAAACACC. This codes for CASLNFLGTGNT. The whole CDR3 region reads CASLNFLGTGNTIYF.

The CDR3 is CAASSTGIGTDTQYF. Incomplete CDR3 DNA: TGTGCCGCGTCCTCCACAGGGATCGGCACAGATACG. The chain carries TRBV2 and TRBJ2-3; perhaps TRBD1 as D (6 bases). The CDR3 end is not reached by the read, which stops 3 residues before it; the germline J gene fills it in. Germline assignment: CDR1 SNHLY and CDR2 FYNNEI. The ends were cut back, 11 bases at V and 1 base at J, with 19 bases in the middle. The CDR3 totals 15 residues. The whole variable domain, remainder taken from reference TRBV2 and TRBJ2-3, is EPEVTQTPSHQVTQMGQEVILRCVPISNHLYFYWYRQILGQKVEFLVSFYNNEISEKSEIFDDQFSVERPDGSNFTLKIRSTKLEDSAMYFCAASSTGIGTDTQYFGPGTRLTVL.

Of note for this clone: The sequence runs out 3 residues before the end of the CDR3; the remainder is reconstructed from the germline J gene. The chain carries TRBV7-9 and TRBJ2-7; 12 nucleotides match TRBD2. CDR3 length: 13 amino acids. The junction had 3 bases not matched to a gene; V was cut back by 6 bases and J by 6 bases. Germline V gene data show CDR1 as SEHNR and CDR2 as FQNEAQ (reference sequence). The part of the CDR3 DNA that was read is TGTGCCAGCAGTGGACTAGCGGGATCCGAG. Encoded protein: CASSGLAGSE. The CDR3, in full, reads CASSGLAGSEQYF.

The CDR3 spells CASSPFAGVLNEQFF. CDR3 bases read: TGCGCCAGCAGCCCCTTCGCGGGAGTACTCAATGAG. The chain uses TRBV5-1 and TRBJ2-1; 7 bases align to TRBD2. The CDR3 extends 3 residues past the end of the read, so its final part is completed from the germline J gene. From germline, CDR1 is SGHRS and CDR2 YFSETQ. The CDR3 runs to 15 residues. Trimming cost V 4 bases and J 6 bases; bases outside gene matches: 10.

CDR3 residues: CSVRTSGGPNTGELFF. CDR3 DNA (partial): TGCAGCGTCCGGACTAGCGGGGGACCGAACACCGGGGAG. This chain connects TRBV29-1 to TRBJ2-2, with 13 nucleotides matching TRBD2. Read coverage stops 3 residues before the CDR3 terminus; the germline J gene supplies the remainder. The CDR3 contains 16 residues. Germline CDR1 reads SQVTM; CDR2 reads ANQGSEA. J lost 0 bases, V lost 6 bases, and 4 bases had no gene match.

Of note for this clone: The read terminates 3 residues before the CDR3 end, so the remaining end is supplied by the germline J gene. V and J are TRBV5-1 and TRBJ2-2; D possibly corresponds to TRBD1 (5 bases). This CDR3 is built from 15 residues. Per germline, CDR1 SGHRS and CDR2 YFSETQ. The CDR3 sequence is CASSEQGATNEKLFF. Partial CDR3 DNA: TGCGCCAGCAGCGAGCAGGGTGCAACTAATGAAAAG.

Concerning this clone itself: An end of the junction does not agree with germline; a read error may underlie this. The CDR3 goes on 3 residues after the read ends, and that part is filled in from the germline J gene. Other DNA sequences in the sample encode the same CDR3. The chain carries TRBV3-1 (or the pseudogene TRBV3-2) and TRBJ1-3; TRBD1 matches at 7 bases. Germline V CDR1 and CDR2: LGHDT, YNNKEL (reference sequence). The CDR3 extends over 17 amino acids. This chain's CDR3 is CASSQSNRGLSGNTIYF. Incomplete CDR3 DNA: TGTGCCAGCAGCCAATCTAACAGGGGACTCTCTGGAAACACA.

In the case of this clone: With the read ending 3 residues before the CDR3 end, the germline J gene is used to fill in that end. This rearrangement joins TRBV19 to TRBJ2-7; the D gene is possibly TRBD2 (6 bases). V dropped 3 bases and J dropped 0 bases, with 15 bases sitting between them. In germline, CDR1 is LNHDA, CDR2 SQIVND (reference sequence). CDR3 size: 16 residues. This CDR3 is CASSIDASASSYEQYF. The CDR3 bases that were read are TGTGCCAGTAGTATCGACGCTAGCGCCAGCTCCTACGAG.